The 11 T cell receptor beta chains listed next were all sequenced from one sample in a study of T-cell reconstitution after alpha-beta-depleted transplantation in children. A TCRbeta library incorporating unique molecular identifiers was prepared. TCRdb re-derived calls from the PCR reads in MiXCR, one entry per CDR3 protein. The top ten clones hold around 13% of a sample with 150,000 to 250,000 distinct CDR3 sequences, roughly 15% of them seen once. The sample consisted of PBMCs from the stem cell graft donor, taken from the stem cell graft. These receptors originate from a human donor who donated a stem cell graft to a child with acute lymphoblastic leukemia.

In this sample, this clonotype turned up many times. The chain is built from TRBV12-3 or TRBV12-4 and TRBJ2-1; D unresolved. Deletions cut 6 bases from V and 10 bases from J, with 10 bases between. The CDR3 consists of 11 residues. The DNA for the CDR3 is TGTGCCAGCAGCCCGAAGGTCGAGCAGTTCTTC. The encoded protein is CASSPKVEQFF.

This clonotype appeared many times. The chain has TRBV7-9 and TRBJ1-2, with 8 positions matching TRBD1. Trimming at V came to 3 bases and at J to 7 bases, leaving 13 bases not matched to a gene. The CDR3 spans 16 residues. CDR1 is SEHNR and CDR2 is FQNEAQ in the germline V gene (reference sequence). The CDR3: CASSFEGRRTGPGYTF. CDR3 in DNA: TGTGCCAGCAGCTTTGAGGGGAGGAGGACAGGGCCTGGCTACACCTTC.

This clonotype was recorded many times. V gene TRBV20-1 combines with J gene TRBJ2-2; either TRBD1 or TRBD2 may fit D (5 bases each). The V end lost 3 bases, the J end lost 3 bases, and 14 bases lay between the germline ends. This CDR3 has 15 amino acids. Germline V gene lookup returns CDR1 DFQATT and CDR2 SNEGSKA (reference sequence). In DNA form, the CDR3 reads TGCAGTGCTAGGGCAGGGAGATTTGACACCGGGGAGCTGTTTTTT. Translating gives CSARAGRFDTGELFF.

To note about this clonotype: Given a much more abundant clone one base away, this may be a read error. V gene TRBV20-1 combines with J gene TRBJ2-7, with D maybe TRBD2 (6 bases). The V gene's germline CDR1 is DFQATT and CDR2 SNEGSKA (reference sequence). The CDR3 spans 11 residues. Trimming stripped 3 bases from V and 9 bases from J, with 12 bases between. The CDR3 nucleotides read TGCAGTGCTAGTGGGGACTCCCGGCAGTACTTC. Translation: CSASGDSRQYF.

This chain uses TRBV28 with TRBJ2-7; 12 nucleotides agree with TRBD2. The CDR3 extends over 14 amino acids. The V segment lost 6 bases and the J segment 4 bases; nucleotides outside the gene matches: 4. The germline V gene has CDR1 MDHEN and CDR2 SYDVKM. The CDR3 sequence: CASRRLAGVYEQYF. CDR3 nucleotide sequence: TGTGCCAGCAGGAGACTAGCGGGAGTTTACGAGCAGTACTTC. The entire variable domain, with the rest obtained from reference TRBV28 and TRBJ2-7, is as follows: DVKVTQSSRYLVKRTGEKVFLECVQDMDHENMFWYRQDPGLGLRLIYFSYDVKMKEKGDIPEGYSVSREKKERFSLILESASTNQTSMYLCASRRLAGVYEQYFGPGTRLTVT.

This clonotype was detected many times. The V gene is TRBV9, the J gene TRBJ2-3; D gene unclear. CDR1 is SGDLS, CDR2 YYNGEE, per germline. Trimming cost V 5 bases and J 0 bases, with 13 bases left between them. The CDR3 has 15 amino acids. The CDR3 here is CASRGNILSTDTQYF. The CDR3 DNA follows: TGTGCCAGCAGGGGAAACATACTGAGCACAGATACGCAGTATTTT.

The table lists this clonotype with many counts. This chain joins TRBV12-3 or TRBV12-4 and TRBJ1-5, with D perhaps matching TRBD1 (5 bases). The CDR3 is made up of 14 amino acids. Trimming left V 3 bases short and J 4 bases short, with 10 bases between. CDR3 loop: CASSLGGTNQPQHF. CDR3 nucleotides: TGTGCCAGCAGTTTGGGAGGGACTAATCAGCCCCAGCATTTT.

This clonotype was counted ten times or more. The chain combines TRBV6-5 with TRBJ2-7; 7 nucleotides agree with TRBD2. This CDR3 has 15 amino acids. Trimming removed 6 bases from V and 0 bases from J; junction bases left unmatched: 8. The V gene's germline CDR1 is MNHEY and CDR2 SVGAGI. For the CDR3, the DNA is TGTGCCAGCAGCTTACTAGCGCTTAGCTCCTACGAGCAGTACTTC. Its translation is CASSLLALSSYEQYF.

This clonotype appeared a few times. The chain uses TRBV19 and TRBJ2-1; D remains ambiguous. The CDR3 is 16 amino acids. Germline values: CDR1 LNHDA, CDR2 SQIVND (reference sequence). The V and J ends lost 5 bases and 0 bases respectively, with 14 bases between them. The CDR3 here is CASSSRAESSYNEQFF. The CDR3 DNA follows: TGTGCCAGTAGTTCACGGGCCGAGAGCTCCTACAATGAGCAGTTCTTC.

The sample holds many counts of this clonotype. V usage is TRBV12-3 or TRBV12-4 and J usage is TRBJ2-7, with TRBD2 matching over 7 bases. The CDR3 has 12 amino acids. The J segment lost 11 bases and the V segment lost 1 base, leaving 5 bases of the junction unmatched. The DNA of the CDR3 is TGTGCCAGCAGTTTAGGGGAGGGAAGAGAGTACTTC. Protein sequence: CASSLGEGREYF.

This clonotype has only a few counts. V is TRBV19 and J is TRBJ2-5, with D perhaps matching TRBD1 (5 bases). This CDR3 comprises 15 residues. The V end was cut by 5 bases, the J end by 5 bases, with 18 bases between. Germline lookup yields CDR1 LNHDA and CDR2 SQIVND (reference sequence). The CDR3 spells CASSDQHRLRETQYF. The CDR3 DNA is TGTGCCAGTAGTGACCAGCACAGGTTACGGGAGACCCAGTACTTC.